Below, one T cell receptor beta chain is given with its context. This record comes from a study of blood T cell repertoires in COVID-19. The V and J ends lost 0 bases and 5 bases respectively, with 4 bases between them. The CDR3 runs to 12 residues. Germline CDR1 reads MNHEY; CDR2 reads SVGAGI. This table comes from immunoSEQ multiplex PCR, and its TCRdb copy is limited to in-frame clones, with some not included. The data show approximately 90,000 clones, over 80% seen once. V is TRBV6-5 and J is TRBJ1-1; D is uncertain. Sequencing input: peripheral blood. The clonotype was recovered from a man aged 50-60 years with acute or convalescent COVID-19. The chain's CDR3 is CASSYSRTEAFF. The DNA of the CDR3 is TGTGCCAGCAGTTACTCTCGTACTGAAGCTTTCTTT.